This TCR beta chain originates from a study of cytomegalovirus exposure and HLA in healthy donors. The germline V gene encodes CDR1 MNHEY and CDR2 SVGAGI. This CDR3 has 16 residues. V shed 4 bases and J 3 bases; nucleotides not matched to a gene: 7. Vbeta (60) and Jbeta (13) primers were used in the PCR. TCRdb's table, derived via immunoSEQ multiplex PCR, lists solely in-frame clones and lacks some. The table records 110,000 to 150,000 clones, 84% of them present only once. As to this clone: Its antigen is not known.

Whole-study findings and limits: Under in vitro conditions, a few CMV-associated chains were confirmed as specific for CMV antigens.

The sequence came from a boy aged 2-9 years in good health and CMV-seronegative. V gene TRBV6-5 combines with J gene TRBJ2-1, with 9 nucleotides matching TRBD2. Sample: PBMCs. The CDR3 is CASSWIAGDLYNEQFF. As DNA, the CDR3 is TGTGCCAGCAGTTGGATAGCGGGGGACCTCTACAATGAGCAGTTCTTC.